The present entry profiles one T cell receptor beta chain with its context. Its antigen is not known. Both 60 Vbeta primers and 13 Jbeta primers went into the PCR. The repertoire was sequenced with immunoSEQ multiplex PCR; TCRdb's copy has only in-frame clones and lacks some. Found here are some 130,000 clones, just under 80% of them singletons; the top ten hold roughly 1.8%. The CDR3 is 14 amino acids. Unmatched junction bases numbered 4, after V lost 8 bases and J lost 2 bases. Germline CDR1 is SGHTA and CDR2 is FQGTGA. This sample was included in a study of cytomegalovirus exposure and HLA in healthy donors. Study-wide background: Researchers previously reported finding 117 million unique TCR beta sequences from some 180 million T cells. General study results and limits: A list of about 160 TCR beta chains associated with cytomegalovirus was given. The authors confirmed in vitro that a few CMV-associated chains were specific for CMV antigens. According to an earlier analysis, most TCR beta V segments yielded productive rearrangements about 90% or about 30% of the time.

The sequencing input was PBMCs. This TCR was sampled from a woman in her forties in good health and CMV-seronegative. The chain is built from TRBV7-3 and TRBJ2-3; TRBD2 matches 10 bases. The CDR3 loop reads CASSAGGTTDTQYF. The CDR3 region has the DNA TGTGCCAGCTCAGCGGGGGGGACCACAGATACGCAGTATTTT.